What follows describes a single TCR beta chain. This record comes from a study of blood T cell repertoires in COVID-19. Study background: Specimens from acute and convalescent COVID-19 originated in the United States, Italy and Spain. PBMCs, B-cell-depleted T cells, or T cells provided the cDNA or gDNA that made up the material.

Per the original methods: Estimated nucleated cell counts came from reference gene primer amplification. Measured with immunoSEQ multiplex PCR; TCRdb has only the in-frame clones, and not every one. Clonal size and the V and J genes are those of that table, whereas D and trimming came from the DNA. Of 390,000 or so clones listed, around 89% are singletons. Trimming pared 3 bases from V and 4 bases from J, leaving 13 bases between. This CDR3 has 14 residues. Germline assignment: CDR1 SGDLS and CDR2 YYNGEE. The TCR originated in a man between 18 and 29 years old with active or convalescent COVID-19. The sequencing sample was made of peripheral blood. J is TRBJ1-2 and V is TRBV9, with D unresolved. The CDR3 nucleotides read TGTGCCAGCAGCGCCGACACCCGGGGCTATGGCTACACCTTC. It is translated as CASSADTRGYGYTF. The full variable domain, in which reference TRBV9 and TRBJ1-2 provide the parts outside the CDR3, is DSGVTQTPKHLITATGQRVTLRCSPRSGDLSVYWYQQSLDQGLQFLIQYYNGEERAKGNILERFSAQQFPDLHSELNLSSLELGDSALYFCASSADTRGYGYTFGSGTRLTVV.